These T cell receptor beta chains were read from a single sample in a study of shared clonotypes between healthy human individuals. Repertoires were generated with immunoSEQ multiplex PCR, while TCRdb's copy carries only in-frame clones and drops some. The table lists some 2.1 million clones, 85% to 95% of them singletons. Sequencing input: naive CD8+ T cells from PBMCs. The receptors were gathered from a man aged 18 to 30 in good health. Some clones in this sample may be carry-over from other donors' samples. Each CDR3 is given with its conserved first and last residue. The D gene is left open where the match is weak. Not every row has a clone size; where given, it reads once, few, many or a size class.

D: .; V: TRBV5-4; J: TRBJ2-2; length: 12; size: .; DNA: TGTGCCAGCAGCTTCGGGACCGGGGAGCTGTTTTTT; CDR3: CASSFGTGELFF
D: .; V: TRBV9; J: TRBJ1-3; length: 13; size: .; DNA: TGTGCCAGCAGCGGGGACGGTGGAAACACCATATATTTT; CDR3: CASSGDGGNTIYF
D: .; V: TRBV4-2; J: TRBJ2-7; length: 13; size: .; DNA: TGTGCCAGCAGCCCCCTAGTTAGGGGCGAGCAGTACTTC; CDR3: CASSPLVRGEQYF
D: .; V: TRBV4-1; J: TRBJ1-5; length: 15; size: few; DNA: TGCGCCAGCAGCCAAGGGCCAGGGAAAAATCAGCCCCAGCATTTT; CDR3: CASSQGPGKNQPQHF
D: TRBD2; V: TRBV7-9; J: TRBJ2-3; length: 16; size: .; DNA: TGTGCCAGCAGCACCACCTCTAGCGGGAGCACAGATACGCAGTATTTT; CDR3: CASSTTSSGSTDTQYF
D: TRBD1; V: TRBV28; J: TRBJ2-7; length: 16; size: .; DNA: TGTGCCAGCAGTTCACTACCCGGGGACAGGGGGTACGAGCAGTACTTC; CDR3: CASSSLPGDRGYEQYF
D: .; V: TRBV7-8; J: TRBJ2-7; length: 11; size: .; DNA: TGTGCCAGCGGATTCGTCCACGAGCAGTACTTC; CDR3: CASGFVHEQYF
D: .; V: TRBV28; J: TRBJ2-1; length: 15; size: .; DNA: TGTGCCAGCAGTTGGACAGAAGGAGCCTACAATGAGCAGTTCTTC; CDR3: CASSWTEGAYNEQFF
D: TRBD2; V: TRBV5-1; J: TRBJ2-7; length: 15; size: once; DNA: TGCGCCAGCAGCTCGGAGGCGGGAGGCTCCTACGAGCAGTACTTC; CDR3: CASSSEAGGSYEQYF
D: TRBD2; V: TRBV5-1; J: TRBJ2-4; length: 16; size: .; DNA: TGCGCCAGCAGGCCTGCTAGCGTGGGAGGGGTAAACATTCAGTACTTC; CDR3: CASRPASVGGVNIQYF
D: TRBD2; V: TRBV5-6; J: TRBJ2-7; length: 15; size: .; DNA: TGTGCCAGCAGGGCCACTAGCGGGGGTTCCTACGAGCAGTACTTC; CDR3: CASRATSGGSYEQYF
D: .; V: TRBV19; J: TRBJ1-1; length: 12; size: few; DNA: TGTGCCAGTAGTATGTTACGGGGTGAAGCTTTCTTT; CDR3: CASSMLRGEAFF
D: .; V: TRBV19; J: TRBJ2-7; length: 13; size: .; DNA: TGTGCCAGTAGTCCCAGGGTCCGTCACGAGCAGTACTTC; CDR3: CASSPRVRHEQYF
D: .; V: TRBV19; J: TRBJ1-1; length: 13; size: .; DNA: TGTGCCAGCCGGGTGATTAGGGGAACTGAAGCTTTCTTT; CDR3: CASRVIRGTEAFF
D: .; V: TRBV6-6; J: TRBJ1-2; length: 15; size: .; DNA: TGTGCCAGCAGTACACCTCCGGGACCGACCTATGGCTACACCTTC; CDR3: CASSTPPGPTYGYTF
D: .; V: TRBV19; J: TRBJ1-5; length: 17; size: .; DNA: TGTGCCAGTACCCCCTTCGGGTTTCAGGAACTTAATCAGCCCCAGCATTTT; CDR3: CASTPFGFQELNQPQHF
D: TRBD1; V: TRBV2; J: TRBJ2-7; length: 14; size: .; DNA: TGTGCCAGCAGTAACGGACAGGGTCCCTACGAGCAGTACTTC; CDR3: CASSNGQGPYEQYF
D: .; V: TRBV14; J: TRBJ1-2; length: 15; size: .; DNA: TGTGCCAGCAGCCAAGACCCAGGGGCCTTCTATGGCTACACCTTC; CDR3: CASSQDPGAFYGYTF
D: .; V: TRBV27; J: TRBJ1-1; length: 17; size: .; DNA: TGTGCCAGCAGTCCCCTCCGGGACCTAGGTATGAACACTGAAGCTTTCTTT; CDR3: CASSPLRDLGMNTEAFF
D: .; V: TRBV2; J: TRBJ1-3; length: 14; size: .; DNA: TGTGCCAGAGAGGGACAAAGCTCTGGAAACACCATATATTTT; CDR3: CAREGQSSGNTIYF
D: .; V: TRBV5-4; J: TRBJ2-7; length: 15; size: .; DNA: TGTGCCAGCAGACCGGACAGCGAAGGGTCCTACGAGCAGTACTTC; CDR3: CASRPDSEGSYEQYF
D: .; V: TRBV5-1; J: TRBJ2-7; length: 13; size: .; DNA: TGCGCCAGCAGCTACAGGGCAGGGTACGAGCAGTACTTC; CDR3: CASSYRAGYEQYF
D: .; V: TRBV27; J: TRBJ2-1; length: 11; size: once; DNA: TGTGCCAGCAGTTATTTCGATGAGCAGTTCTTC; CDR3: CASSYFDEQFF
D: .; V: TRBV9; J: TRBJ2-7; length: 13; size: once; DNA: TGTGCCAGCAGCCCTCGGGACCAGTACGAGCAGTACTTC; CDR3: CASSPRDQYEQYF
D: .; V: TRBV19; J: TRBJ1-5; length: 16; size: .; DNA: TGTGCCAGTAGTCGCAGGACTCTAAAGGCCCATCAGCCCCAGCATTTT; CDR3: CASSRRTLKAHQPQHF
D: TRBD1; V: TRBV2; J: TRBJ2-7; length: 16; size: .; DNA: TGTGCCAGCAGTGAAGTGGGGGCAGGGGGTATCTACGAGCAGTACTTC; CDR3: CASSEVGAGGIYEQYF
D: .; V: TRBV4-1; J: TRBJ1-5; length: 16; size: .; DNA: TGCGCCAGCAGCCAAGTTGAACAGGGAGGAGGACAGCCCCAGCATTTT; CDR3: CASSQVEQGGGQPQHF
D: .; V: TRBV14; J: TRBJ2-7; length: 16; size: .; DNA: TGTGCCAGCAGCCAAGTAGGTATGAGGAGCCTCTACGAGCAGTACTTC; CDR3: CASSQVGMRSLYEQYF
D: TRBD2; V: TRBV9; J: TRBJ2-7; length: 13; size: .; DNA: TGTGCCAGCTCGGGGGGAGCCAACTACGAGCAGTACTTC; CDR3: CASSGGANYEQYF
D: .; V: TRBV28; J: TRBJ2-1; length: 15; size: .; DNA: TGTGCCAGCAGTTCACCTCCGGACCAGAACAATGAGCAGTTCTTC; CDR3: CASSSPPDQNNEQFF
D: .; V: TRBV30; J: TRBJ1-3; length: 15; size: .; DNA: TGTGCCTGGAGTGCGGGGATCAGCTCTGGAAACACCATATATTTT; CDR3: CAWSAGISSGNTIYF
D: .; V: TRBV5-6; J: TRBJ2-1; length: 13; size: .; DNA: TGTGCCAGCAGCTTTGCGCCGACCCAAGAGCAGTTCTTC; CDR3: CASSFAPTQEQFF
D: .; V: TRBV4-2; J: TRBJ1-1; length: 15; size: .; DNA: TGTGCCAGCCGAATCGCCAACAGGAGAGACACTGAAGCTTTCTTT; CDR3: CASRIANRRDTEAFF
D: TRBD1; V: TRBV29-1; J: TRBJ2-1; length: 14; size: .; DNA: TGCAGCTCTGCCGGGACAGGGTACGCCGATGAGCAGTTCTTC; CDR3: CSSAGTGYADEQFF
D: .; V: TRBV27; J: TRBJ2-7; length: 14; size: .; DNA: TGTGCCAGCAGAGGCCGGGACACCATCTACGAGCAGTACTTC; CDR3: CASRGRDTIYEQYF
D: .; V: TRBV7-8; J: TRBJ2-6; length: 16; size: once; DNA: TGTGCCAGCAGCTCGTCCGAGGGACGGAGGGCCAACGTCCTGACTTTC; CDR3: CASSSSEGRRANVLTF
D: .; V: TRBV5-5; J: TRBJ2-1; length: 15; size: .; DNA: TGTGCCAGCAGCATATCTAGCGACGGAGGCAATGAGCAGTTCTTC; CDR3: CASSISSDGGNEQFF
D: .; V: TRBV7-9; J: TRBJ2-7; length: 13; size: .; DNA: TGTGCCAGCGCTAGGGGGTCCCGCGGCGAGCAGTACTTC; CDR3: CASARGSRGEQYF
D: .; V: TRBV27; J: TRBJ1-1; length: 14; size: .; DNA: TGTGCCAGCAGTTTGACGGCGATGAACACTGAAGCTTTCTTT; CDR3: CASSLTAMNTEAFF
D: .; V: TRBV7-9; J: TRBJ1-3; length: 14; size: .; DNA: TGTGCCAGCAGCTTAGTTACGGGCGGGAACACCATATATTTT; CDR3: CASSLVTGGNTIYF
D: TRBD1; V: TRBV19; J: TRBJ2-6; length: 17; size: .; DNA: TGTGCCAGCCTGCGGGACAGGGTAACCCCTGGGGCCAACGTCCTGACTTTC; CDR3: CASLRDRVTPGANVLTF
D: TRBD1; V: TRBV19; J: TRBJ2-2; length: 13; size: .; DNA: TGTGCCACGCGACAGGGGTACACCAGGGAGCTGTTTTTT; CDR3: CATRQGYTRELFF
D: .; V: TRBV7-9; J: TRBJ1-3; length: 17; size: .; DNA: TGTGCCAGCAGCTCCCTTACCTCCGACCGCCCTGGAAACACCATATATTTT; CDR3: CASSSLTSDRPGNTIYF
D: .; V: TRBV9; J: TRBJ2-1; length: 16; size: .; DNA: TGTGCCAGCAGCGTAGCTAGCGGACAGGCGTACAATGAGCAGTTCTTC; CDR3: CASSVASGQAYNEQFF
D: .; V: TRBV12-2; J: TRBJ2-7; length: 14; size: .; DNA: TGTGCAAGTCGCTTAGCGGCGGGGAGCAACGAGCAGTACTTC; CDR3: CASRLAAGSNEQYF